Presented here are 29 T cell receptor beta chains from one specimen sequenced in a study of radiotherapy plus CTLA-4 blockade in lung cancer. Clones were read by immunoSEQ multiplex PCR, and TCRdb kept only the in-frame ones, dropping some. The sample shows about 60,000 clones, about three quarters of them seen only once. The sample here was peripheral blood, taken from a patient treated with radiotherapy plus ipilimumab. These receptors were taken from a human donor with non-small cell lung cancer who had a partial response to radiotherapy plus ipilimumab.

The V gene is TRBV6-4, the J gene TRBJ2-3; TRBD1 matches 8 bases. The CDR3 length is 15 residues. CDR1 is MRHNA, CDR2 SNTAGT, per germline. Unmatched junction bases numbered 10, after V lost 6 bases and J lost 5 bases. The CDR3 protein is CASSVDRGVQDTQYF. The CDR3 nucleotides read TGTGCCAGCAGCGTCGACAGGGGCGTTCAAGATACGCAGTATTTT.

This chain uses TRBV19 with TRBJ2-2; a possible D gene is TRBD1 (5 bases). The CDR3 totals 16 residues. Trimming cost V 2 bases and J 0 bases, with 10 bases left between them. CDR1 is LNHDA, CDR2 SQIVND, per germline (reference sequence). The CDR3: CASSISFRANTGELFF. The CDR3, as DNA: TGTGCCAGTAGTATATCGTTCAGGGCGAACACCGGGGAGCTGTTTTTT.

There are a few counts of this clone. This chain's CDR3 is CASSELGGATEAFF. DNA for the CDR3: TGTGCCAGCAGTGAGTTGGGGGGGGCCACTGAAGCTTTCTTT. V gene TRBV6-1 combines with J gene TRBJ1-1; D may be TRBD1 (6 bases). Germline V gene lookup returns CDR1 MNHNS and CDR2 SASEGT. The V end lost 3 bases, the J end lost 4 bases, and 12 bases lay between the germline ends. CDR3 length equals 14 residues.

V and J are TRBV11-2 and TRBJ2-5, with 7 bases fitting TRBD1. From germline, CDR1 is SGHAT and CDR2 FQNNGV. The junction had 6 bases not matched to a gene; V was cut back by 1 base and J by 4 bases. The CDR3 is 15 residues long. In DNA form, the CDR3 reads TGTGCCAGCAGCTTAGGAGGGAGACAGGGAGAGACCCAGTACTTC. It translates to CASSLGGRQGETQYF.

The chain employs TRBV6-1 and TRBJ2-5, with D perhaps matching TRBD2 (7 bases). There are 13 residues in the CDR3. Trimming left V 5 bases short and J 1 base short, with 8 bases between. From germline, CDR1 is MNHNS and CDR2 SASEGT. The CDR3 reads CASSRGAQETQYF. CDR3 DNA sequence: TGTGCCAGCAGTCGGGGGGCCCAAGAGACCCAGTACTTC.

J is TRBJ1-1 and V is TRBV6-5; 9 positions match TRBD1. The ends lost 0 bases at V and 0 bases at J; junction bases unmatched: 2. The CDR3 has 16 amino acids. The germline gives CDR1 MNHEY, CDR2 SVGAGI. The CDR3 DNA reads as TGTGCCAGCAGTTACTCTTGGACAGGGGTGAACACTGAAGCTTTCTTT. Protein sequence: CASSYSWTGVNTEAFF.

The chain combines TRBV30 with TRBJ2-7, with 8 bases aligning to TRBD2. This CDR3 has 13 residues. Germline V gene lookup returns CDR1 GTSNPN and CDR2 SVGIG (reference sequence). V shed 0 bases and J 7 bases; nucleotides not matched to a gene: 5. CDR3 amino acids: CAWSVLAGGEQYF. The CDR3 region has the DNA TGTGCCTGGAGTGTACTTGCGGGGGGAGAGCAGTACTTC. The whole variable domain, remainder taken from reference TRBV30 and TRBJ2-7, is SQTIHQWPATLVQPVGSPLSLECTVEGTSNPNLYWYRQAAGRGLQLLFYSVGIGQISSEVPQNLSASRPQDRQFILSSKKLLLSDSGFYLCAWSVLAGGEQYFGPGTRLTVT.

The genes are TRBV5-4 and TRBJ2-1, with D possibly being TRBD2 (5 bases). CDR1 SGHNT and CDR2 YYREEE come from the germline V gene (reference sequence). The CDR3 spans 15 residues. Trimming left V 0 bases short and J 0 bases short, with 7 bases between. The CDR3 sequence is CASSLAAGSYNEQFF. CDR3 DNA: TGTGCCAGCAGCTTGGCCGCGGGCTCCTACAATGAGCAGTTCTTC.

J is TRBJ2-7 and V is TRBV4-1; 11 bases match TRBD1. This CDR3 is built from 14 residues. J lost 4 bases, V lost 5 bases, and 4 bases had no gene match. CDR1 is MGHRA and CDR2 is YSYEKL in the germline V gene. The CDR3 DNA sequence: TGCGCCAGCAGCTTCCGGGACAGGGGGTACGAGCAGTACTTC. Protein: CASSFRDRGYEQYF.

The V gene is TRBV5-1, the J gene TRBJ2-1; 13 bases match TRBD2. V was clipped by 4 bases and J by 7 bases; unmatched bases: 5. Germline V gives CDR1 SGHRS, CDR2 YFSETQ. This CDR3 contains 15 residues. The CDR3, as DNA: TGCGCCAGCAGCGAGACTAGCGGGGGGCTTAATGAGCAGTTCTTC. It codes for CASSETSGGLNEQFF.

For this clone: A junction boundary mismatches the germline segment, possibly from a read error. The V gene is TRBV4-3, the J gene TRBJ2-6, with D perhaps TRBD1 (6 bases). The CDR3 has 14 residues. Per germline, CDR1 LGHNA and CDR2 YSLEER. This chain's CDR3 is CASSQDAGVNVLTF. CDR3 coding DNA: TGCGCCAGCAGCCAAGATGCAGGGGTCAACGTCCTGACTTTC.

As for this clone: The same CDR3 can be traced to other DNA sequences in this sample. CDR3 sequence (DNA): TGTGCCAGTAGTCCCGGGACAGGGGTCTACAATGAGCAGTTCTTC. Its translation is CASSPGTGVYNEQFF. The chain recombines TRBV19 with TRBJ2-1, with 10 bases that match TRBD1. The CDR3 runs to 15 residues. Germline V gene data show CDR1 as LNHDA and CDR2 as SQIVND (reference sequence). The junction had 4 bases not matched to a gene; V was cut back by 5 bases and J by 3 bases.

The J gene is TRBJ2-5, the V gene TRBV28; 9 positions agree with TRBD2. Germline CDR1 and CDR2: MDHEN and SYDVKM. V gave up 3 bases and J gave up 6 bases; unmatched junction bases: 8. This CDR3 has 15 amino acids. The CDR3 sequence is CASSLTRGGLQTQYF. DNA of the CDR3: TGTGCCAGCAGTTTGACGCGGGGGGGCTTGCAGACCCAGTACTTC. The whole variable domain, filled in from reference TRBV28 and TRBJ2-5, reads DVKVTQSSRYLVKRTGEKVFLECVQDMDHENMFWYRQDPGLGLRLIYFSYDVKMKEKGDIPEGYSVSREKKERFSLILESASTNQTSMYLCASSLTRGGLQTQYFGPGTRLLVL.

V and J are TRBV7-8 and TRBJ1-3, with D possibly TRBD1 on 6 matching bases. V was clipped by 4 bases and J by 0 bases, with 13 bases between them. The CDR3 is made up of 16 amino acids. Per germline, CDR1 SGHVS and CDR2 FQNEAQ. CDR3 sequence reads: CASSSPTGNSGNTIYF. The CDR3, as DNA: TGTGCCAGCAGCTCACCGACAGGAAACTCTGGAAACACCATATATTTT.

To note about this clone: This sample also contains other DNA sequences that code for the same CDR3. J is TRBJ2-5 and V is TRBV7-2, with 8 nucleotides matching TRBD2. Germline-derived CDR1 and CDR2 are SGHTA and FQGNSA. J gave up 5 bases and V 6 bases, and 11 bases lay outside the gene matches. The CDR3 sequence is 15 residues long. The CDR3 loop is CASRTPSGGQETQYF. As DNA, the CDR3 is TGTGCCAGCAGGACACCTTCGGGGGGGCAGGAGACCCAGTACTTC.

The rearrangement joins TRBV11-3 to TRBJ2-3; 8 nucleotides align to TRBD2. V shed 4 bases, J shed 4 bases, and the junction held 4 bases outside the gene matches. The CDR3 spans 14 residues. The V gene's germline CDR1 is SGHNT and CDR2 YENEEA. Here the CDR3 DNA reads TGTGCCAGCAGCTCCGGACTAGCCGCAGATACGCAGTATTTT. Encoded protein: CASSSGLAADTQYF.

V gene TRBV4-1 combines with J gene TRBJ2-3; TRBD2 matches 11 bases. The V gene's germline CDR1 is MGHRA and CDR2 YSYEKL. The CDR3 covers 16 residues. With V trimmed by 1 base and J by 4 bases, 4 bases remained unmatched. In nucleotides, the CDR3 is TGCGCCAGCAGCCAAGGTAGCGGGGGGGCTTCAGATACGCAGTATTTT. It translates to CASSQGSGGASDTQYF.

The chain is built from TRBV4-1 and TRBJ1-6; 11 bases are shared with TRBD1. The V segment lost 0 bases and the J segment 9 bases; nucleotides outside the gene matches: 13. This CDR3 comprises 19 residues. Germline V lookup: CDR1 MGHRA, CDR2 YSYEKL. The CDR3 nucleotides read TGCGCCAGCAGCCAAGATCGCGAGGCCGGACAGGGGGCGAGTTCACCCCTCCACTTT. This sequence encodes CASSQDREAGQGASSPLHF.

V usage is TRBV19 and J usage is TRBJ1-5, with D perhaps matching TRBD1 (5 bases). V lost 3 bases and J 3 bases, leaving 9 bases between the germline ends. The CDR3 loop spans 14 amino acids. Germline V gives CDR1 LNHDA, CDR2 SQIVND (reference sequence). The CDR3 DNA is TGTGCCAGTAGTATTGACGGACACAATCAGCCCCAGCATTTT. Amino acids: CASSIDGHNQPQHF.

In its sample, this clone was seen a few times. The genes are TRBV6-1 and TRBJ2-3; 7 positions match TRBD1. Germline assignment: CDR1 MNHNS and CDR2 SASEGT. CDR3 length: 12 residues. The V and J ends lost 9 bases and 2 bases, in that order; junction bases with no gene match: 2. The CDR3 protein is CASDRATDTQYF. The CDR3 nucleotides are TGTGCCAGTGACAGGGCCACAGATACGCAGTATTTT.

The rearrangement links TRBV11-3 to TRBJ2-2; 11 nucleotides align to TRBD1. CDR1 SGHNT and CDR2 YENEEA come from the germline V gene. The CDR3 is made up of 16 amino acids. Trimming removed 3 bases from V and 5 bases from J; junction bases left unmatched: 5. DNA of the CDR3: TGTGCCAGCAGCTTGGACAGGGGGCATTGGACCGGGGAGCTGTTTTTT. Its protein product is CASSLDRGHWTGELFF.

The rearrangement joins TRBV7-6 to TRBJ2-7; D gene unclear. This CDR3 contains 12 residues. Trimming removed 1 base from V and 3 bases from J, with 4 bases in between. Germline CDR1 SGHVS, CDR2 FNYEAQ. DNA of the CDR3: TGTGCCAGCAGCTTAGGCGACTACGAGCAGTACTTC. Its protein is CASSLGDYEQYF.

The rearrangement links TRBV4-1 to TRBJ2-1; TRBD1 matches 8 bases. The trim removed 8 bases at V and 10 bases at J, leaving 10 bases unmatched. The CDR3 has 13 amino acids. Germline lookup yields CDR1 MGHRA and CDR2 YSYEKL. This CDR3 is CASAADRVKEQFF. The CDR3 DNA is TGCGCCAGCGCAGCGGACAGGGTAAAGGAGCAGTTCTTC.

This clone turned up a few times. This chain links TRBV19 with TRBJ2-5, with TRBD1 identical over 7 bases. This CDR3 spans 17 amino acids. Unmatched junction bases numbered 10, after V lost 0 bases and J lost 3 bases. The V gene's germline CDR1 is LNHDA and CDR2 SQIVND (reference sequence). The DNA of the CDR3 is TGTGCCAGTAGTATAGATCTCGTCAGGGGGTTCGAAGAGACCCAGTACTTC. It translates to CASSIDLVRGFEETQYF.

CDR3 loop: CASSLSPGTSADPWYF. The CDR3, as DNA: TGTGCCAGCAGCTTAAGCCCAGGGACATCTGCTGATCCCTGGTACTTC. The chain combines TRBV7-2 with TRBJ2-7; possibly TRBD1 for D (6 bases). The germline V gene has CDR1 SGHTA and CDR2 FQGNSA. The germline V and J ends were trimmed by 2 bases and 12 bases, with 26 bases remaining between them. The CDR3 runs to 16 residues.

V usage is TRBV14 and J usage is TRBJ1-2; D not certain. In germline, CDR1 is SGHDN, CDR2 FVKESK. Trimming removed 0 bases at V and 1 base at J, with 3 bases between. The CDR3 totals 13 residues. The CDR3 is CASSQDNNYGYTF. In DNA form, the CDR3 reads TGTGCCAGCAGCCAAGACAATAACTATGGCTACACCTTC.

The chain joins TRBV5-8 to TRBJ1-2; no reliable D call. V lost 1 base and J lost 8, with 15 bases in between. Germline assignment: CDR1 SGHTS and CDR2 YDEGEE. The CDR3 length is 14 residues. CDR3: CASSLTRTGLGYTF. The CDR3 nucleotides read TGTGCCAGCAGCTTGACCCGGACCGGACTCGGCTACACCTTC. Supplemented by reference TRBV5-8 and TRBJ1-2, the full variable domain reads EAGVTQSPTHLIKTRGQQATLRCSPISGHTSVYWYQQALGLGLQFLLWYDEGEERNRGNFPPRFSGRQFPNYSSELNVNALELEDSALYLCASSLTRTGLGYTFGSGTRLTVV.

This chain links TRBV5-6 with TRBJ2-2; TRBD2 might be the D (5 bases). The germline V gene has CDR1 SGHDT and CDR2 YYEEEE. This CDR3 is built from 13 residues. V lost 0 bases to trimming and J lost 5 bases, with 5 bases between them. The CDR3 is CASSLGTTGELFF. In DNA, the CDR3 is TGTGCCAGCAGCTTGGGGACTACCGGGGAGCTGTTTTTT.

The CDR3 is CASSLDGGSQPQHF. Here the CDR3 DNA reads TGCGCCAGCAGCTTGGACGGGGGAAGTCAGCCCCAGCATTTT. The V call is TRBV5-1, the J call TRBJ1-5; a possible D gene is TRBD1 (5 bases). From germline, CDR1 is SGHRS and CDR2 YFSETQ. CDR3 size: 14 residues. Trimming took off 0 bases at V and 6 bases at J, with 10 bases between the two ends.